Each of the 23 T cell receptor beta chains below was sequenced from the same sample in a study of PD-L1 blockade in urothelial cancer. TCRdb's copy holds only in-frame clones and misses some; the assay was immunoSEQ multiplex PCR. The sample carries roughly 48,000 clones, approximately 87% recorded once. This specimen consisted of PBMCs, obtained around atezolizumab (anti-PD-L1) treatment. All receptors come from a man aged 35-49 years with urothelial cancer.

The gene calls are TRBV4-1 and TRBJ2-7; D gene unclear. The length of the CDR3 is 16 residues. V dropped 1 base and J dropped 0 bases, with 13 bases sitting between them. From germline, CDR1 is MGHRA and CDR2 YSYEKL. The CDR3 nucleotides read TGCGCCAGCAGCCAAGCTGACTTGTTTAGCTCCTACGAGCAGTACTTC. It yields the protein CASSQADLFSSYEQYF.

This clone has just one count. The V gene is TRBV21-1, the J gene TRBJ2-3; the D segment call TRBD1 is taken from the table without a DNA check. TRBV21-1 is listed as a pseudogene. This CDR3 has 15 residues. The CDR3 DNA reads as TGTGCCAGCAGCGCTATCAGGGGGCAGGCAGATACGCAGTATTTT. Translating it yields CASSAIRGQADTQYF.

V usage is TRBV7-8 and J usage is TRBJ2-1; maybe TRBD2 (6 bases). The CDR3 sequence is 14 residues long. Germline CDR1 SGHVS, CDR2 FQNEAQ. Between the trimmed V and J ends, which lost 5 bases and 11 bases, there was a span of 19 bases. The DNA of the CDR3 is TGTGCCAGCAGCGCCCGCCGGCTAGCGACAAAGCAGTTCTTC. Amino acids: CASSARRLATKQFF.

The chain has TRBV6-5 and TRBJ1-2; D ambiguous. Germline V CDR1 and CDR2: MNHEY, SVGAGI. V shed 4 bases and J shed 5 bases, with 8 bases lying between them. This CDR3 contains 12 residues. In nucleotides, the CDR3 is TGTGCCAGCAGTTCTACAGCATATGGCTACACCTTC. Translating gives CASSSTAYGYTF.

CDR3 sequence (DNA): TGTGCCAGCAGCGCTTCCGGGACAGGGATGGGGGGGGGCACAGATACGCAGTATTTT. This sequence encodes CASSASGTGMGGGTDTQYF. The genes are TRBV9 and TRBJ2-3, with 9 nucleotides matching TRBD1. Trimming at V came to 3 bases and at J to 1 base, leaving 15 bases not matched to a gene. Germline V lookup: CDR1 SGDLS, CDR2 YYNGEE. CDR3 length: 19 residues. Complete variable domain (other parts from reference TRBV9 and TRBJ2-3): DSGVTQTPKHLITATGQRVTLRCSPRSGDLSVYWYQQSLDQGLQFLIQYYNGEERAKGNILERFSAQQFPDLHSELNLSSLELGDSALYFCASSASGTGMGGGTDTQYFGPGTRLTVL.

The rearrangement joins TRBV20-1 to TRBJ2-1, with D unclear. V lost 1 base and J lost 7, with 5 bases in between. CDR1 is DFQATT, CDR2 SNEGSKA, per germline (reference sequence). The CDR3 is 11 residues long. CDR3 coding DNA: TGCAGTGCTAGAGTTCATAATGAGCAGTTCTTC. This gives the protein CSARVHNEQFF.

This clone was picked up one time. The chain employs TRBV28 and TRBJ2-7; TRBD2 matches 9 bases. The CDR3 totals 15 residues. V gave up 8 bases and J gave up 2 bases; unmatched junction bases: 10. Looked up from germline, CDR1 is MDHEN and CDR2 is SYDVKM. CDR3 bases: TGTGCCAGCGAAAAGACTAGCGGACTCCCCTACGAGCAGTACTTC. Protein product: CASEKTSGLPYEQYF.

J is TRBJ2-3 and V is TRBV29-1; D uncertain. The ends were cut back, 6 bases at V and 2 bases at J, with 12 bases in the middle. Per germline, CDR1 SQVTM and CDR2 ANQGSEA. This CDR3 has 13 amino acids. In DNA, the CDR3 is TGCAGCGTGGATGGGCTACCCACAGATACGCAGTATTTT. This translates into CSVDGLPTDTQYF.

The chain has TRBV11-2 and TRBJ2-5; 12 bases agree with TRBD2. The V segment lost 5 bases and the J segment 4 bases; nucleotides outside the gene matches: 8. The CDR3 is made up of 16 amino acids. Per the germline V gene, CDR1 is SGHAT and CDR2 is FQNNGV. The CDR3 spells CASSQRLAGAGETQYF. The CDR3, as DNA: TGTGCCAGCAGCCAGCGACTAGCGGGAGCGGGAGAGACCCAGTACTTC.

This chain links TRBV5-1 with TRBJ2-3; possible D gene TRBD1, 5 bases. The V gene lost 4 bases and the J gene lost 0 bases, with 12 bases spanning the gap. Germline-derived CDR1 and CDR2 are SGHRS and YFSETQ. The CDR3 contains 15 residues. In DNA form, the CDR3 reads TGCGCCAGCAGCCCATGGGGCGGTAGCACAGATACGCAGTATTTT. Its protein product is CASSPWGGSTDTQYF. Supplemented by reference TRBV5-1 and TRBJ2-3, the full variable domain reads KAGVTQTPRYLIKTRGQQVTLSCSPISGHRSVSWYQQTPGQGLQFLFEYFSETQRNKGNFPGRFSGRQFSNSRSEMNVSTLELGDSALYLCASSPWGGSTDTQYFGPGTRLTVL.

The J gene is TRBJ2-5, the V gene TRBV28, with D maybe TRBD2 (6 bases). The germline gives CDR1 MDHEN, CDR2 SYDVKM. The V end lost 3 bases, the J end lost 4 bases, and 12 bases lay between the germline ends. This CDR3 comprises 14 residues. The CDR3 DNA reads TGTGCCAGCAGTTTCAGACCCGGGAGAGAGACCCAGTACTTC. The encoded protein is CASSFRPGRETQYF.

V usage is TRBV6-1 and J usage is TRBJ1-5; 8 positions match TRBD1. The CDR3 consists of 18 residues. Germline lookup yields CDR1 MNHNS and CDR2 SASEGT. Unmatched junction bases numbered 11, after V lost 4 bases and J lost 0 bases. The CDR3: CASSALVGTGISNQPQHF. The CDR3 DNA follows: TGTGCCAGCAGTGCCCTTGTCGGGACAGGAATTAGCAATCAGCCCCAGCATTTT.

This clone was seen only a few times. This chain joins TRBV19 and TRBJ2-7, with D maybe TRBD1 (6 bases). The CDR3 loop spans 15 amino acids. Trimming took off 4 bases at V and 2 bases at J, with 15 bases between the two ends. Germline V gene data show CDR1 as LNHDA and CDR2 as SQIVND (reference sequence). CDR3 protein: CASSNFLGATYEQYF. As DNA, the CDR3 is TGTGCCAGTAGTAATTTCCTGGGGGCAACCTACGAGCAGTACTTC.

Note on this clone: The same CDR3 arises from other DNA sequences in this sample as well. The V gene is TRBV9, the J gene TRBJ2-7; 10 bases line up with TRBD1. CDR3 size: 13 residues. CDR1 is SGDLS and CDR2 is YYNGEE in the germline V gene. The V and J ends lost 7 bases and 2 bases, in that order; junction bases with no gene match: 3. CDR3 nucleotide sequence: TGTGCCAGCTCCGGACAGGGGGCCTACGAGCAGTACTTC. Protein product: CASSGQGAYEQYF. Supplemented by reference TRBV9 and TRBJ2-7, the full variable domain reads DSGVTQTPKHLITATGQRVTLRCSPRSGDLSVYWYQQSLDQGLQFLIQYYNGEERAKGNILERFSAQQFPDLHSELNLSSLELGDSALYFCASSGQGAYEQYFGPGTRLTVT.

The J gene is TRBJ2-2, the V gene TRBV28; TRBD2 agrees at 9 bases. The ends lost 9 bases at V and 1 base at J; junction bases unmatched: 6. There are 15 residues in the CDR3. Germline lookup yields CDR1 MDHEN and CDR2 SYDVKM. CDR3 DNA: TGTGCCAGTTCCTTAGCGGGAGTGAACACCGGGGAGCTGTTTTTT. Its translation is CASSLAGVNTGELFF.

The chain's CDR3 is CASSFGGSSDTQYF. The CDR3 coding sequence is TGTGCCAGCAGCTTTGGCGGGAGCTCCGATACGCAGTATTTT. The genes are TRBV7-2 and TRBJ2-3; 7 positions agree with TRBD2. The V gene's germline CDR1 is SGHTA and CDR2 FQGNSA. With V trimmed by 3 bases and J by 6 bases, 6 bases remained unmatched. The CDR3 extends over 14 amino acids.

V usage is TRBV27 and J usage is TRBJ2-7; tentatively, D is TRBD1 (6 bases). CDR3 length: 12 amino acids. The V gene's germline CDR1 is MNHEY and CDR2 SMNVEV (reference sequence). V lost 5 bases to trimming and J lost 7 bases, with 12 bases between them. The CDR3 loop reads CASSPTTGEQYF. The CDR3, as DNA: TGTGCCAGCAGTCCTACCACAGGGGAGCAGTACTTC.

The chain carries TRBV10-2 and TRBJ1-5, with unresolved D. V gave up 2 bases and J gave up 5 bases, with 7 bases separating them. The CDR3 totals 13 residues. Germline-derived CDR1 and CDR2 are WSHSY and SAAADI. CDR3 in amino acids: CASSENGYQPQHF. Written as DNA, the CDR3 is TGCGCCAGCAGTGAGAACGGTTATCAGCCCCAGCATTTT.

The chain couples TRBV7-9 to TRBJ2-1; 10 bases match TRBD2. The CDR3 is made up of 15 amino acids. The germline V gene encodes CDR1 SEHNR and CDR2 FQNEAQ (reference sequence). V lost 5 bases to trimming and J lost 7 bases; unmatched junction nucleotides: 8. The CDR3 bases are TGTGCCAGCAGCATCGGACTAGCGGTGGGTAATGAGCAGTTCTTC. It is translated as CASSIGLAVGNEQFF.

This chain connects TRBV9 to TRBJ2-6, with D tentatively TRBD1 (5 bases). CDR1 is SGDLS, CDR2 YYNGEE, per germline. The CDR3 sequence is 14 residues long. Trimming pared 4 bases from V and 8 bases from J, leaving 13 bases between. The CDR3 DNA sequence: TGTGCCAGCAGCTTCACAGGAAAATCCAACGTCCTGACTTTC. Its translation: CASSFTGKSNVLTF.

The chain employs TRBV4-1 and TRBJ2-3; TRBD2 agrees at 12 bases. Germline CDR1 is MGHRA and CDR2 is YSYEKL. With V trimmed by 6 bases and J by 5 bases, 6 bases remained unmatched. The CDR3 consists of 15 residues. CDR3 amino acids: CASRGQLAGGDTQYF. The CDR3 DNA reads as TGCGCCAGCAGGGGACAACTAGCGGGGGGAGATACGCAGTATTTT.

The rearrangement links TRBV7-2 to TRBJ2-7, with D possibly TRBD2 on 5 matching bases. This CDR3 has 12 amino acids. V lost 1 base and J 5 bases, leaving 6 bases between the germline ends. Germline CDR1 SGHTA, CDR2 FQGNSA. CDR3 sequence reads: CASSLVRDEQYF. DNA for the CDR3: TGTGCCAGCAGCTTAGTGAGGGACGAGCAGTACTTC.

V gene TRBV5-6 combines with J gene TRBJ2-3, with 14 bases aligning to TRBD2. The CDR3 runs to 15 residues. The ends lost 5 bases at V and 4 bases at J; junction bases unmatched: 3. Germline V gene sequence: CDR1 SGHDT, CDR2 YYEEEE. The CDR3 DNA reads TGTGCCAGCAGTATGACTAGCGGGGGGGCAGATACGCAGTATTTT. Protein: CASSMTSGGADTQYF. Combining the CDR3 with reference TRBV5-6 and TRBJ2-3 gives the whole variable domain DAGVTQSPTHLIKTRGQQVTLRCSPKSGHDTVSWYQQALGQGPQFIFQYYEEEERQRGNFPDRFSGHQFPNYSSELNVNALLLGDSALYLCASSMTSGGADTQYFGPGTRLTVL.